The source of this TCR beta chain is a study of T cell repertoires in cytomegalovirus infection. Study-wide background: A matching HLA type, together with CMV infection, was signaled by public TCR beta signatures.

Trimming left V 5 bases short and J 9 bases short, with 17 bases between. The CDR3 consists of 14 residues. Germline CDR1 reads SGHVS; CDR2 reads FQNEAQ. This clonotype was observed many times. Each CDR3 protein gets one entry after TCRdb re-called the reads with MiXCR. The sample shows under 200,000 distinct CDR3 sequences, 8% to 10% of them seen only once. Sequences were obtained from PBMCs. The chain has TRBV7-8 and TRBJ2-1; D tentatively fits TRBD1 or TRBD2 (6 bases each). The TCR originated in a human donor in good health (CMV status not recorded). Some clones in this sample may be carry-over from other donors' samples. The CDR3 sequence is CASSRPTGAGEQFF. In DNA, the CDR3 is TGTGCCAGCAGCCGCCCCACGGGGGCCGGTGAGCAGTTCTTC.